The T cell receptor (beta chain) under discussion was sequenced for a study of cytomegalovirus exposure and HLA in healthy donors. Study-level findings and limits: In vitro testing confirmed a few CMV-associated chains as specific for CMV antigens.

A word on this clone: Its target is unknown. Other DNA sequences in this specimen translate into the identical CDR3.

Trimming took off 5 bases at V and 3 bases at J, with 8 bases between the two ends. Germline CDR1 is SGHVS and CDR2 is FQNEAQ. The CDR3 spans 12 residues. Assay: immunoSEQ multiplex PCR; the TCRdb copy retains only in-frame clones and omits some. The sample records 150,000 to 200,000 clones, about four fifths being singletons. The V call is TRBV7-8, the J call TRBJ2-7; D might be TRBD1 (6 bases). The TCR sequence derives from a man between 18 and 35 years old in good health and CMV-seropositive. Source material: PBMCs. The CDR3 reads CASSPTGYEQYF. The DNA of the CDR3 is TGTGCCAGCAGCCCGACAGGCTACGAGCAGTACTTC.